This T cell receptor (beta chain) emerged from a study of regulatory T cells in long-lasting Graves disease. Study observations and caveats: TRBV28 was favored in persistent disease, as were TRBJ1-2 and TRBJ2-5.

V shed 3 bases and J 7 bases; nucleotides not matched to a gene: 4. CDR3 length equals 14 residues. Germline V lookup: CDR1 SGHVS, CDR2 FQNEAQ. This sample's time point: newly diagnosed GD, antithyroid drugs for less than 3 months. From RNA extracted from PBMCs, the TCR library was made. This clonotype was found many times. What it binds is unknown. Relying on iRepertoire HTBI primers and Arm-PCR of CDR3 regions, the team built TCR beta libraries. TCRdb reprocessed the multiplex PCR reads with MiXCR, giving one entry per CDR3 protein. The sample includes roughly 420,000 distinct CDR3 sequences, over 15% of them seen just once. The same specimen was also included in a second study, on T cells in Graves' hyperthyroidism and ophthalmopathy. That work adds: The HTBI primer set drove a first-round RT-PCR of the TCR CDR3. Blood shared most expanded thyroid clonotypes above 0.001. Model output signaled ophthalmopathy a median around 5.9 months ahead of onset.

This sample comprised peripheral blood mononuclear cells (PBMCs), obtained at new diagnosis, from a patient treated with antithyroid drugs. This TCR was sampled from a woman aged 18-29 years with Graves disease. This chain joins TRBV7-8 and TRBJ2-1; 9 bases are a match to TRBD2. This CDR3 reads CASSFSGRRNEQFF. The DNA for the CDR3 is TGTGCCAGCAGCTTTAGCGGGAGAAGGAATGAGCAGTTCTTC.